These 4 T cell receptor beta chains share one sample of origin, sequenced in a study of control samples from healthy donors and cancer patients. Produced via immunoSEQ multiplex PCR; TCRdb's table is partial and in-frame only. Among 110,000 or so clones listed, around nine tenths were seen once. The sequencing input was blood. Receptors originate from a woman aged 45-60 years in good health.

The chain joins TRBV5-3 to TRBJ1-4; D is uncertain. TRBV5-3 is sorted into the ORF group, with uncertain function. CDR3 size: 11 residues. The V and J ends lost 4 bases and 7 bases respectively, with 5 bases between them. CDR3 amino acids: CARSGIEKLFF. CDR3 nucleotides: TGTGCCAGAAGCGGAATTGAAAAACTGTTTTTT.

The chain couples TRBV13 to TRBJ1-4; 8 nucleotides agree with TRBD1. CDR3 length equals 15 residues. Per the germline V gene, CDR1 is PRHDT and CDR2 is FYEKMQ (reference sequence). J was trimmed by 5 bases and V by 5 bases; bases with no gene match: 7. This CDR3 reads CASSTRDRPNEKLFF. The CDR3 DNA reads as TGTGCCAGCAGCACCCGGGACAGGCCAAATGAAAAACTGTTTTTT.

This chain connects TRBV7-9 to TRBJ2-1; D is unresolved. The CDR3 covers 16 residues. The V and J ends lost 4 bases and 7 bases respectively, with 20 bases between them. Germline CDR1 SEHNR, CDR2 FQNEAQ (reference sequence). The CDR3 here is CASSSLEVDVRNEQFF. As DNA, the CDR3 is TGTGCCAGCAGCTCCCTCGAGGTCGATGTACGGAATGAGCAGTTCTTC.

This clone was recorded only once. The chain couples TRBV6-5 to TRBJ2-5; TRBD2 matches at 12 bases. J was trimmed by 5 bases and V by 5 bases; bases with no gene match: 6. Germline V gene sequence: CDR1 MNHEY, CDR2 SVGAGI. This CDR3 has 15 residues. CDR3 nucleotide sequence: TGTGCCAGCAGTCTAGCGGGGGGGCCGAAGGAGACCCAGTACTTC. This codes for CASSLAGGPKETQYF.